The rows below give T cell receptor beta chains drawn from one sample of a study of cytomegalovirus exposure and HLA in healthy donors. The repertoire was sequenced with immunoSEQ multiplex PCR; TCRdb's copy has only in-frame clones and lacks some. The repertoire holds 150,000 or so clones, approximately 87% seen once, with more than 1.3% in the top ten. Sequencing was carried out using PBMCs. These receptors were collected from a woman aged 25-40 years in good health and CMV-seronegative. CDR3s include the opening cysteine and the closing phenylalanine or tryptophan. A D gene is named only where the DNA matches it firmly. Some rows have no size entry. The others give once, few or many, or a class for an expanded clone.

size	V	D	J	DNA	CDR3
-	TRBV6-6	-	TRBJ2-1	TGTGCCAGCATGGCGGCCTACAATGAGCAGTTCTTC	CASMAAYNEQFF
-	TRBV19	TRBD1	TRBJ1-1	TGTGCCAGTAGTATTGGCGACAGGGGGAACACTGAAGCTTTCTTT	CASSIGDRGNTEAFF
-	TRBV30	-	TRBJ2-7	TGTGCCTGGAGTCAAATCGGAGCCAGCTCCTACGAGCAGTACTTC	CAWSQIGASSYEQYF
-	TRBV18	TRBD1	TRBJ2-7	TGTGCCAGCTCACCATGGCAGGGGGCATCCTACGAGCAGTACTTC	CASSPWQGASYEQYF
-	TRBV7-6	-	TRBJ1-1	TGTGCCAGCAGCTTAGTTGGGAAAGGGGGTGAAGCTTTCTTT	CASSLVGKGGEAFF
-	TRBV27	-	TRBJ2-1	TGTGCCAGCAGTCAGACAGTTAATGAGCAGTTCTTC	CASSQTVNEQFF
-	TRBV5-6	TRBD1	TRBJ2-4	TGTGCCAGCAGCTTGGGACAGGGCCAAAACATTCAGTACTTC	CASSLGQGQNIQYF
once	TRBV5-1	-	TRBJ1-3	TGCGCCAGCAGCTTGGGTCTAGGATCCCTTGGCACCATATATTTT	CASSLGLGSLGTIYF
-	TRBV27	TRBD2	TRBJ2-1	TGTGCCAGCAGTTTCGAGGGAGCGGGGGGCCGTGTTTATGAGCAGTTCTTC	CASSFEGAGGRVYEQFF
few	TRBV27	-	TRBJ1-2	TGTGCCAGCAGTCCCAGTGGACTCCCGGGCGGCTACACCTTC	CASSPSGLPGGYTF
-	TRBV9	-	TRBJ1-1	TGTGCCAGCAGCGGTGCCCCAGGGTTGAACACTGAAGCTTTCTTT	CASSGAPGLNTEAFF
-	TRBV5-1	-	TRBJ2-2	TGCGCCAGCAGCCAGCGATCAGGGCATAACACCGGGGAGCTGTTTTTT	CASSQRSGHNTGELFF
-	TRBV13	-	TRBJ2-2	TGTGCCAGCAGCTTAGGCGCAGGGGCGGACACCGGGGAGCTGTTTTTT	CASSLGAGADTGELFF
-	TRBV19	TRBD2	TRBJ2-5	TGTGCCAGTAGTCTTAGCGGGGGGGCCGAGGTGACCCAGTACTTC	CASSLSGGAEVTQYF
-	TRBV27	TRBD2	TRBJ2-7	TGTGCCAGCAGTTACAGCGGGGGACCAACTTACGAGCAGTACTTC	CASSYSGGPTYEQYF
-	TRBV5-1	TRBD1	TRBJ1-6	TGCGCCAGCAGCTTGGCCGGGACAGGGGGCTGGAGTTCACCCCTCCACTTT	CASSLAGTGGWSSPLHF
-	TRBV11-2	-	TRBJ1-4	TGTGCCAGCAGCTTAGGAGGGGGTGAAAAACTGTTTTTT	CASSLGGGEKLFF
-	TRBV6-1	TRBD2	TRBJ2-5	TGTGCCAGCAGTAAAGGGCTAGCGGGGGTGGAGGAGACCCAGTACTTC	CASSKGLAGVEETQYF
few	TRBV2	TRBD2	TRBJ2-7	TGTGCCAGCAGTGAAGCGAGCGGGGTAACCTACGAGCAGTACTTC	CASSEASGVTYEQYF
-	TRBV27	-	TRBJ1-5	TGTGCCAGCAGTTTCTCACACAGGGACCAGCCCCAGCATTTT	CASSFSHRDQPQHF
-	TRBV9	-	TRBJ2-7	TGTGCCAGCAGCGTAGGGGGAGGTACCTACGAGCAGTACTTC	CASSVGGGTYEQYF
-	TRBV6-5	-	TRBJ2-2	TGTGCCAGCAGTTACCGGACTACCGGGGAGCTGTTTTTT	CASSYRTTGELFF
-	TRBV9	-	TRBJ1-1	TGTGCCAGCAGCGACCGGGTCTCTGGGACTGAAGCTTTCTTT	CASSDRVSGTEAFF
-	TRBV7-9	-	TRBJ2-1	TGTGCCAGCAGCTTAGTCGGGGACTCGAGGGATGAGCAGTTCTTC	CASSLVGDSRDEQFF
-	TRBV7-8	-	TRBJ2-2	TGTGCCAGCAGCTTAGCGAGGGAGGTATCCAGGAACACCGGGGAGCTGTTTTTT	CASSLAREVSRNTGELFF
few	TRBV6-5	TRBD1	TRBJ2-1	TGTGCCAGCAGTTACTCGGGGCAGGGGGCCTTCTATGAGCAGTTCTTC	CASSYSGQGAFYEQFF
-	TRBV2	-	TRBJ2-3	TGTGCCAGCAGTGGGAGGGTCAGCACAGATACGCAGTATTTT	CASSGRVSTDTQYF
-	TRBV5-6	TRBD2	TRBJ2-5	TGTGCCAGCAGCTTGCGGGCTAGCGGGGGGGTGGAGACCCAGTACTTC	CASSLRASGGVETQYF
-	TRBV4-2	TRBD2	TRBJ2-5	TGTGCCAGCAGCCAAGCTCCCGGGACTAGCGGGGGGGAGACCCAGTACTTC	CASSQAPGTSGGETQYF
-	TRBV5-1	TRBD1	TRBJ1-1	TGCGCCAGCCGGGACAGGGACACTGAAGCTTTCTTT	CASRDRDTEAFF
-	TRBV7-9	-	TRBJ2-7	TGTGCCAGCAGCTTAGGGTTTGGGGGCTTCTCCTACGAGCAGTACTTC	CASSLGFGGFSYEQYF
-	TRBV23-1	-	TRBJ1-1	TGCGCCATGACTGAAGCTCAGAGGTGGGCTTTCTTT	CAMTEAQRWAFF
-	TRBV7-9	TRBD2	TRBJ2-7	TGTGCCAGCAGCTTGAGCGGGGGGGCTTTTTTCGAGCAGTACTTC	CASSLSGGAFFEQYF
-	TRBV30	TRBD2	TRBJ2-3	TGTGCCTGGAGTGTATCGTGGACTAGCGGGGGAGACCGCGTGGATACGCAGTATTTT	CAWSVSWTSGGDRVDTQYF
-	TRBV27	-	TRBJ2-1	TGTGCCAGCAGTTCTAGAGGCGAGCAGTTCTTC	CASSSRGEQFF
-	TRBV9	-	TRBJ1-3	TGTGCCAGCAGCGTAGACACAGACTCTGGAAACACCATATATTTT	CASSVDTDSGNTIYF
once	TRBV18	-	TRBJ1-4	TGTGCCAGCTCACCAGCGGGGCATGCAACTAATGAAAAACTGTTTTTT	CASSPAGHATNEKLFF
-	TRBV4-2	-	TRBJ1-4	TGTGCCAGCAGCCAAGATTGGGGGCAACGTGAAAAACTGTTTTTT	CASSQDWGQREKLFF
-	TRBV4-3	-	TRBJ1-6	TGCGCCAGCAGCCAAGATTTGGGCGCAAATTCACCCCTCCACTTT	CASSQDLGANSPLHF
-	TRBV2	-	TRBJ1-5	TGTGCCAGCAGACCTGACGGGGGTCGCAATCAGCCCCAGCATTTT	CASRPDGGRNQPQHF
-	TRBV4-2	-	TRBJ2-5	TGTGCCAGCAGCCCCGTAGCGTGGGAAGAGACCCAGTACTTC	CASSPVAWEETQYF
-	TRBV5-1	-	TRBJ1-2	TGCGCCAGCAGGGCAGGGAACTATGGCTACACCTTC	CASRAGNYGYTF
-	TRBV5-6	TRBD1	TRBJ2-7	TGTGCCAGCAGAGAACAGGGGGATACCTACGAGCAGTACTTC	CASREQGDTYEQYF
-	TRBV5-1	-	TRBJ1-2	TGCGCCAGCAGAAACACTCGGGATCTTGATGGCTACACCTTC	CASRNTRDLDGYTF
-	TRBV6-5	-	TRBJ2-3	TGTGCCAGCAGTTCTGACGACCAGGGTGGCCCAGATACGCAGTATTTT	CASSSDDQGGPDTQYF
-	TRBV4-2	TRBD1	TRBJ1-2	TGTGCCAGCAGCCAGGGGACAGGGAGTAACTATGGCTACACCTTC	CASSQGTGSNYGYTF
-	TRBV6-1	TRBD1	TRBJ1-5	TGTGCCACGAGGACAGGGGCCTCCAATCAGCCCCAGCATTTT	CATRTGASNQPQHF
-	TRBV29-1	-	TRBJ1-1	TGCAGCGCAGAAGGGGTTGGGACTGAAGCTTTCTTT	CSAEGVGTEAFF
-	TRBV5-5	TRBD2	TRBJ2-7	TGTGCCAGCGAGCGGGACTACCTCACCTACGAGCAGTACTTC	CASERDYLTYEQYF
-	TRBV30	TRBD2	TRBJ2-1	TGTGCCTGGAGAGGGGGACTAGTTCACAATGAGCAGTTCTTC	CAWRGGLVHNEQFF
-	TRBV27	-	TRBJ1-2	TGTGCCAGCAGTTTAACCAGGGGAAGTGGCTACACCTTC	CASSLTRGSGYTF
-	TRBV27	TRBD1	TRBJ1-2	TGTGCCAGCAGTTACGGACAGGGACTGAACTATGGCTACACCTTC	CASSYGQGLNYGYTF